The source of this T cell receptor (beta chain) is a study of identical twins. This clonotype was seen more than once but under ten times. Its specificity is unknown. Points from the study as a whole: Twins shared out-of-frame alpha sequences with excess low generation probability. Excess twin sharing in beta out-of-frame sequences was weaker. Within cord blood, abundant beta clonotypes carried fewer insertions, but memory repertoires showed no such trend.

V lost 4 bases, J lost 1 base, and 9 bases lay in between. Germline values: CDR1 MNHEY, CDR2 SMNVEV (reference sequence). There are 14 residues in the CDR3. With template switching, a universal primer site was added, and the cDNA carried unique molecular identifiers. TCRdb called the 5' RACE reads again in MiXCR, with one record for every CDR3 protein. The sample comprises more than 1.5 million distinct CDR3 sequences, around a third of which are singletons, and around 0.25% rests with the top ten. The chain employs TRBV27 and TRBJ2-3; D might be TRBD1 (6 bases). The sequencing sample was made of cord blood. The TCR originated in a newborn girl in good health. CDR3 DNA sequence: TGTGCCAGCAGTTGGCGACAGGGCACAGATACGCAGTATTTT. It is translated as CASSWRQGTDTQYF.